This T cell receptor beta chain was obtained from a study of graft-versus-host responses after intestinal transplantation. In the study overall: Among the recipients, all got anti-thymocyte globulin induction and then tacrolimus and steroids for 3 to 4 years.

The CDR3 consists of 16 residues. Germline V gene data show CDR1 as MRHNA and CDR2 as SNTAGT. V lost 4 bases, J lost 0 bases, and 8 bases stayed unmatched. Repertoires were generated with immunoSEQ multiplex PCR, while TCRdb's copy carries only in-frame clones and drops some. The profile covers about 97,000 clones, with 91% appearing a single time and 0.18% taken by the ten largest. A note on this clone: Its target is unknown.

Study-wide results and caveats: Recipient-marrow GvH clones were detected, some having first appeared in ileum or blood. GvH clone levels peaked in circulation, and this peak was associated with early post-transplant HvG declines.

The clonotype comes from a human donor who was the organ donor for an intestinal transplant. The source was unstimulated CD4+ T cells sorted from spleen or lymph node cells, collected before transplant. The chain recombines TRBV6-4 with TRBJ2-7; 8 positions agree with TRBD1. CDR3 nucleotides: TGTGCCAGCAGTGGGCCAGGGGGCGAGTCCTCCTACGAGCAGTACTTC. Translated: CASSGPGGESSYEQYF.